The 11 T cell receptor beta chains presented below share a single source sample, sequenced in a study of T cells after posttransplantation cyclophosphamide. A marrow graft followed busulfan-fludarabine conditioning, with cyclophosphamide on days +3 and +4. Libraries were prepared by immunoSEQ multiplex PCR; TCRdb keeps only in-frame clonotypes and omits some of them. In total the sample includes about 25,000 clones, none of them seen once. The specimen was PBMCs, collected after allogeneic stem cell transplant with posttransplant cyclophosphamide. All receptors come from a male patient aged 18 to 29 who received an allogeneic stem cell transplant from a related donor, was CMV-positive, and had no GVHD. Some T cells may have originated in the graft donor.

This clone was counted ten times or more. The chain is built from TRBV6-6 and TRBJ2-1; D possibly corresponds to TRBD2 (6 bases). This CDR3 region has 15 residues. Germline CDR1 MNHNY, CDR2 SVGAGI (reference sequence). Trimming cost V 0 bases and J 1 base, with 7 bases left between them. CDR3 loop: CASSYSGTSYNEQFF. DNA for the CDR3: TGTGCCAGCAGTTACTCCGGGACTTCCTACAATGAGCAGTTCTTC.

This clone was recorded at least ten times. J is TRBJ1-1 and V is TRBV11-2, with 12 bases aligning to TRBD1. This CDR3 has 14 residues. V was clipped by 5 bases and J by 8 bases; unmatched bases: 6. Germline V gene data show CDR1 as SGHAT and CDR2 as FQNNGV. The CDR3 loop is CASSRDRGPLEAFF. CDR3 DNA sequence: TGTGCCAGCAGCCGGGACAGGGGGCCCTTGGAAGCTTTCTTT. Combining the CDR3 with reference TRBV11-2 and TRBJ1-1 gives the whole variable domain EAGVAQSPRYKIIEKRQSVAFWCNPISGHATLYWYQQILGQGPKLLIQFQNNGVVDDSQLPKDRFSAERLKGVDSTLKIQPAKLEDSAVYLCASSRDRGPLEAFFGQGTRLTVV.

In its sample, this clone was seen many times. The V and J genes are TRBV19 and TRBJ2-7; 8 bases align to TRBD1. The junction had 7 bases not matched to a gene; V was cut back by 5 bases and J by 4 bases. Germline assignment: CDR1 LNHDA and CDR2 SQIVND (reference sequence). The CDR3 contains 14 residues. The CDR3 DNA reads TGTGCCAGTAGTCCGAGGGACAGGAGATACGAGCAGTACTTC. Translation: CASSPRDRRYEQYF.

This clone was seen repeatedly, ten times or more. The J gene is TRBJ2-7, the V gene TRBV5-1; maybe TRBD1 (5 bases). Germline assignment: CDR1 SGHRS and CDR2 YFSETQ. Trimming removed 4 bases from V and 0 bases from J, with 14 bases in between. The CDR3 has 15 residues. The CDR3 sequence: CASSPWTPSSYEQYF. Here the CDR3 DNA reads TGCGCCAGCAGCCCTTGGACACCGAGCTCCTACGAGCAGTACTTC. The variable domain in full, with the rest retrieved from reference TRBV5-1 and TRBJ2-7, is KAGVTQTPRYLIKTRGQQVTLSCSPISGHRSVSWYQQTPGQGLQFLFEYFSETQRNKGNFPGRFSGRQFSNSRSEMNVSTLELGDSALYLCASSPWTPSSYEQYFGPGTRLTVT.

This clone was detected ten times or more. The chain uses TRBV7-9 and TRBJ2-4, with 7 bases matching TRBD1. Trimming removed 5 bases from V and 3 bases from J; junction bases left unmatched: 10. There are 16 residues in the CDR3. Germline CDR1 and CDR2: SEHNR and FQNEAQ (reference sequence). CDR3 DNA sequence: TGTGCCAGCAGCATTCGACAGGGACCGGGCAAAAACATTCAGTACTTC. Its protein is CASSIRQGPGKNIQYF.

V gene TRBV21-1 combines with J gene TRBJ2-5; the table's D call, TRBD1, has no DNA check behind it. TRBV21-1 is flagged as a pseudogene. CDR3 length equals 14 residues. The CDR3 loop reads CASSVAGDQETQYF. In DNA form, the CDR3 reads TGTGCCAGCAGTGTAGCAGGGGACCAAGAGACCCAGTACTTC.

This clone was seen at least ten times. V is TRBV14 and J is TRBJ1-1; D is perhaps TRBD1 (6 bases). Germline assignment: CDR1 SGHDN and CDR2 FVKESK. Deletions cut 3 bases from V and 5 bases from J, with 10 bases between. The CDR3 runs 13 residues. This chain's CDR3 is CASSQGAGTEAFF. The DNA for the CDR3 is TGTGCCAGCAGCCAGGGGGCAGGTACTGAAGCTTTCTTT.

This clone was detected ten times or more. The CDR3: CASSPNPDRGYTEAFF. CDR3 coding DNA: TGTGCCAGCAGCCCCAATCCTGACAGGGGTTACACTGAAGCTTTCTTT. This sequence joins TRBV13 and TRBJ1-1; 8 bases are a match to TRBD1. The J segment lost 3 bases and the V segment lost 5 bases, leaving 11 bases of the junction unmatched. Germline CDR1 reads PRHDT; CDR2 reads FYEKMQ (reference sequence). This CDR3 spans 16 amino acids.

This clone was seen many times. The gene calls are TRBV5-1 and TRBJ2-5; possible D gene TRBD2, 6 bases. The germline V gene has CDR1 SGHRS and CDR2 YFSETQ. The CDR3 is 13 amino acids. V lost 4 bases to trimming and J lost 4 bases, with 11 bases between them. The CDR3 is CASSTEGAETQYF. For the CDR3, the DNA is TGCGCCAGCAGCACGGAGGGCGCAGAGACCCAGTACTTC.

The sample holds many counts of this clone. The CDR3 DNA is TGTGCCACCAGCACGCGGACAGGGCGGGCGAATGAAAAACTGTTTTTT. As protein: CATSTRTGRANEKLFF. The V call is TRBV15, the J call TRBJ1-4; TRBD1 matches at 8 bases. CDR3 length: 16 residues. CDR1 and CDR2 (germline): LNHNV, YYDKDF (reference sequence). Germline trimming cut 4 bases from V and 5 bases from J; bases unmatched to any gene: 9.

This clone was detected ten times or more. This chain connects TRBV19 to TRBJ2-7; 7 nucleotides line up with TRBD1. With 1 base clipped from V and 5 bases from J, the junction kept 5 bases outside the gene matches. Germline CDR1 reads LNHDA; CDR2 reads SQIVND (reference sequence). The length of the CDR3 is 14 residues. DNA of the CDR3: TGTGCCAGTAGTATAGGAGGGGGCGCGGACGAGCAGTACTTC. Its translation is CASSIGGGADEQYF.